This section outlines one TCR beta chain sequence together with its context. This specimen comes from a study of blood T cell repertoires in COVID-19. The repertoire was sequenced with immunoSEQ multiplex PCR; TCRdb's copy has only in-frame clones and lacks some. The table lists 150,000 to 200,000 clones, about 85% of them singletons. Input material: peripheral blood. This clonotype originated in a man in his sixties who had recovered from COVID-19.

CDR3 in DNA: TGTGCCAGCAGTGAGGTAACCAGGACCCAGTACTTC. Encoded protein: CASSEVTRTQYF. The chain joins TRBV6-1 to TRBJ2-5; no clear D gene. Germline V lookup: CDR1 MNHNS, CDR2 SASEGT. Trimming cost V 3 bases and J 7 bases, with 9 bases left between them. This CDR3 region has 12 residues.